The present entry profiles one TCR beta chain with its context. Produced via immunoSEQ multiplex PCR; TCRdb's table is partial and in-frame only. The top ten hold around 12% of the sample, which has over 200,000 clones, approximately 82% seen once. The data belong to a study of blood T cell repertoires in COVID-19. Overall study context: COVID-19 samples, acute and convalescent, were from the United States, Italy and Spain. Sample material is recorded as cDNA or gDNA derived from T cells, B-cell-depleted T cells, or PBMCs.

V lost 4 bases to trimming and J lost 5 bases; unmatched junction nucleotides: 8. This CDR3 spans 16 amino acids. CDR1 is LNHDA, CDR2 SQIVND, per germline (reference sequence). V and J are TRBV19 and TRBJ2-7, with TRBD2 identical over 13 bases. The sequence was obtained from a woman aged 40-49 years with acute or convalescent COVID-19. Sequencing was performed on peripheral blood. CDR3 region: CASSTTSGREVHEQYF. The CDR3, as DNA: TGTGCCAGTAGTACCACTAGCGGGAGGGAGGTCCACGAGCAGTACTTC.